The next 3 T cell receptor beta chains were all read from a single sample in a study of blood T cell repertoires in COVID-19. The assay was immunoSEQ multiplex PCR, and TCRdb's table has in-frame clones only and misses some. This table holds 150,000 or so clones, nearly 80% found once. Sample: peripheral blood. The receptors here all came from a man older than 75 with acute or convalescent COVID-19.

This chain connects TRBV6-5 to TRBJ1-4, with 8 bases aligning to TRBD1. The CDR3 is 14 residues long. With V trimmed by 4 bases and J by 6 bases, 4 bases remained unmatched. From germline, CDR1 is MNHEY and CDR2 SVGAGI. This CDR3 reads CASSLTGDDEKLFF. The CDR3 nucleotides are TGTGCCAGCAGTTTGACAGGGGATGATGAAAAACTGTTTTTT.

V is TRBV5-1 and J is TRBJ1-4, with 7 bases fitting TRBD1. J lost 5 bases, V lost 3 bases, and 7 bases had no gene match. The CDR3 is 15 residues long. CDR1 is SGHRS, CDR2 YFSETQ, per germline. CDR3 coding DNA: TGCGCCAGCAGCTCCACGGGACAGCCGAATGAAAAACTGTTTTTT. It translates to CASSSTGQPNEKLFF.

This clone has just a few counts. V gene TRBV7-9 combines with J gene TRBJ1-1, with 7 bases lining up with TRBD1. CDR3 size: 16 residues. The trim removed 5 bases at V and 2 bases at J, leaving 11 bases unmatched. Germline V gene data show CDR1 as SEHNR and CDR2 as FQNEAQ (reference sequence). CDR3 sequence reads: CASSPAAGTVNTEAFF. In nucleotides, the CDR3 is TGTGCCAGCAGCCCCGCGGCCGGGACAGTAAACACTGAAGCTTTCTTT.